Shown below are 5 T cell receptor beta chains from a single sample sequenced in a study of blood T cell repertoires in COVID-19. The method was immunoSEQ multiplex PCR; TCRdb's version includes in-frame clones alone and lacks a portion of them. The table shows around 140,000 clones, with approximately 80% occurring only once. Material for sequencing was PBMCs or T cells enriched from blood (not recorded which). These receptors originate from a man in his fifties in a cohort exposed to, infected with or recovered from COVID-19 (not recorded which).

This chain links TRBV7-9 with TRBJ2-1; TRBD2 agrees at 8 bases. Germline V gene lookup returns CDR1 SEHNR and CDR2 FQNEAQ (reference sequence). Trimming at V came to 2 bases and at J to 8 bases, leaving 2 bases not matched to a gene. The CDR3 has 13 residues. CDR3 DNA sequence: TGTGCCAGCAGCTTACGGGAGGGTCATGAGCAGTTCTTC. The encoded protein is CASSLREGHEQFF.

The chain links TRBV10-3 to TRBJ1-4; D call uncertain. Trimming left V 0 bases short and J 4 bases short, with 9 bases between. Germline-derived CDR1 and CDR2 are ENHRY and SYGVKD. CDR3 length: 15 amino acids. CDR3 residues: CAISESSRSNEKLFF. DNA for the CDR3: TGTGCCATCAGTGAGTCAAGTCGGAGTAATGAAAAACTGTTTTTT.

This clone was counted between two and nine times. The rearrangement links TRBV3-1 (or the pseudogene TRBV3-2) to TRBJ1-5; TRBD1 might be the D (5 bases). With 1 base removed from V and 4 bases from J, the gap between germline ends came to 11 bases. The CDR3 runs to 15 residues. In germline, CDR1 is LGHDT, CDR2 YNNKEL (reference sequence). The CDR3 nucleotides read TGTGCCAGCAGCCAAGGCCTTGGGGGGAATCAGCCCCAGCATTTT. It translates to CASSQGLGGNQPQHF.

The CDR3 loop reads CASSQESRYYEQYF. As DNA, the CDR3 is TGTGCCAGCAGCCAAGAGTCTCGGTACTACGAGCAGTACTTC. V gene TRBV3-1 (or the pseudogene TRBV3-2) combines with J gene TRBJ2-7; the D is unclear. Germline values: CDR1 LGHDT, CDR2 YNNKEL (reference sequence). The ends were cut back, 0 bases at V and 3 bases at J, with 9 bases in the middle. This CDR3 has 14 residues.

This rearrangement joins TRBV7-2 to TRBJ2-1; TRBD2 is a possible D gene (6 bases). The CDR3 spans 18 residues. Germline V gives CDR1 SGHTA, CDR2 FQGNSA. V was clipped by 4 bases and J by 1 base, with 20 bases between them. The CDR3 is CASSSSLAVGGSYNEQFF. CDR3 nucleotides: TGTGCCAGCAGCTCCTCCTTAGCGGTTGGAGGGTCCTACAATGAGCAGTTCTTC.